This T cell receptor (beta chain) was recorded in a study of T cells in Graves' hyperthyroidism and ophthalmopathy. This clonotype was counted a few times. Amplified TCR beta CDR3 regions came from RNA transcripts. The TCR CDR3 was amplified in a first-round RT-PCR using the HTBI primer set. TCRdb re-called the multiplex PCR reads with MiXCR, one entry per CDR3 protein. The profile shows roughly 300,000 distinct CDR3 sequences, 15% to 20% of them singletons. The CDR3 spans 16 residues. Trimming took 1 base from V and 0 from J; bases not matched to a gene: 4. Germline CDR1 reads MGHRA; CDR2 reads YSYEKL. Absence of ophthalmopathy progression within 18 months defined stable Graves' hyperthyroidism. Diagnoses were established using clinical symptoms, serum thyroxine and TRAb, thyroid ultrasound and orbital computed tomography.

Sequenced: blood. The clonotype comes from a woman in her 50s with Graves' hyperthyroidism. This chain connects TRBV4-1 to TRBJ2-3; 7 bases agree with TRBD2. The CDR3 sequence is CASSQVGGTSTDTQYF. The CDR3 DNA sequence: TGCGCCAGCAGCCAAGTGGGAGGGACTAGCACAGATACGCAGTATTTT.